The 25 T cell receptor beta chains given below trace back to one sample, sequenced in a study of Tregs in tolerant kidney transplant recipients. The nonmyeloablative bone marrow transplants came from related graft donors, with transient mixed chimerism. Here immunoSEQ multiplex PCR was the method, and the copy in TCRdb shows in-frame clones only, minus some. The sample's table shows about 31,000 clones. The sample was CD4+ T cells from blood (PBMCs), taken 24 months after the transplant. These receptors came from a human patient who received a combined kidney and bone marrow transplant. Some of these T cells may belong to the graft donor.

In the case of this clone: The read gets to within 3 residues of the CDR3 end, and the germline J gene fills in the rest. The chain has TRBV18 and TRBJ2-3; D possibly corresponds to TRBD2 (5 bases). The CDR3 is made up of 13 amino acids. CDR1 and CDR2 from the germline V gene are KGHSH and LQKENI. Trimming left V 3 bases short and J 4 bases short, with 8 bases between. CDR3 sequence: CASSPEGPDTQYF. The sequenced part of the CDR3 DNA is TGTGCCAGCTCACCTGAGGGCCCAGATACG.

On this clone: Read data end 3 residues before the CDR3 end; the end is taken from the germline J gene. The J gene is TRBJ2-1, the V gene TRBV18; 7 nucleotides align to TRBD1. Germline lookup yields CDR1 KGHSH and CDR2 LQKENI. V trimming: 3 bases; J trimming: 5 bases; junction bases outside the gene matches: 10. The CDR3 is made up of 16 amino acids. The CDR3 bases that were read are TGTGCCAGCTCACCTCCCCGGGACAGCAAACACAATGAG. It codes for CASSPPRDSKHNE. The full CDR3 reads CASSPPRDSKHNEQFF. Variable domain in full (rest from reference TRBV18 and TRBJ2-1): NAGVMQNPRHLVRRRGQEARLRCSPMKGHSHVYWYRQLPEEGLKFMVYLQKENIIDESGMPKERFSAEFPKEGPSILRIQQVVRGDSAAYFCASSPPRDSKHNEQFFGPGTRLTVL.

CDR3 amino acids: CASSIPSAFSYNEQFF. The covered CDR3 bases are TGTGCCAGTAGTATACCTAGCGCCTTCTCCTACAATGAG. The chain carries TRBV19 and TRBJ2-1, with D perhaps matching TRBD2 (6 bases). The read terminates 3 residues before the CDR3 end, so the remaining end is supplied by the germline J gene. The CDR3 runs to 16 residues. The germline CDR1 and CDR2 sequences are LNHDA and SQIVND (reference sequence). V lost 2 bases and J 0 bases, leaving 11 bases between the germline ends.

Comments on this clone: The CDR3 end lies 3 residues beyond the end of the read and is filled in from the germline J gene. The chain uses TRBV7-4 and TRBJ1-5; 7 nucleotides line up with TRBD1. Germline CDR1 reads SGHVT; CDR2 reads SQSDAQ. V trimming: 5 bases; J trimming: 0 bases; junction bases outside the gene matches: 7. There are 16 residues in the CDR3. The sequenced part of the CDR3 DNA is TGTGCCAGCAGCCCCGGGACAGTTTATAGCAATCAGCCC. Residues: CASSPGTVYSNQP. The whole CDR3 reads CASSPGTVYSNQPQHF.

Concerning this clone: Coverage ceases 3 residues before the CDR3 finishes, and the germline J gene fills in the end. The chain recombines TRBV10-1 with TRBJ2-5, with 9 bases that match TRBD1. CDR3 length: 13 amino acids. Germline V gene data show CDR1 as WNHNN and CDR2 as SYGVQD (reference sequence). After removal of 4 bases from V and 4 bases from J, the junction contained 1 base not matched to a gene. CDR3 DNA (partial): TGCGCCAGCAGTGGGGACAGGGCAGAGACC. This codes for CASSGDRAET. From start to end, the CDR3 is CASSGDRAETQYF.

To note about this clone: Coverage ceases 3 residues before the CDR3 finishes, and the germline J gene fills in the end. The chain carries TRBV7-9 and TRBJ2-5; D might be TRBD2 (7 bases). Germline values: CDR1 SEHNR, CDR2 FQNEAQ (reference sequence). V lost 5 bases and J 4 bases, leaving 17 bases between the germline ends. The CDR3 consists of 15 residues. The CDR3 spells CASSTEGGAAETQYF. The CDR3 DNA, read in part, is TGTGCCAGCAGCACCGAGGGGGGGGCAGCAGAGACC.

Comments on this clone: The junction departs from the called germline gene at one end, perhaps through a read error. Read coverage stops 3 residues before the CDR3 terminus; the germline J gene supplies the remainder. This rearrangement joins TRBV6-1 to TRBJ1-3; 7 bases are a match to TRBD1. Germline values: CDR1 MNHNS, CDR2 SASEGT. This CDR3 region has 15 residues. Partial CDR3 DNA: TGTGCCAGCAGTGAAGACAGGGGCTCTGGAAACATC. This translates into CASSEDRGSGNI. The full CDR3 protein reads CASSEDRGSGNIIYF.

Comment on this clone: The read ends 3 residues shy of where the CDR3 ends; the end is completed using the germline J gene. The chain employs TRBV20-1 and TRBJ1-4, with 8 bases identical to TRBD1. CDR3 size: 14 residues. V trimming: 1 base; J trimming: 4 bases; junction bases outside the gene matches: 2. Germline V gene lookup returns CDR1 DFQATT and CDR2 SNEGSKA (reference sequence). The CDR3: CSARGTGNNEKLFF. CDR3 bases read: TGCAGTGCTAGAGGGACAGGGAATAATGAAAAA.

On this clone: Coverage ceases 3 residues before the CDR3 finishes, and the germline J gene fills in the end. This chain uses TRBV6-4 with TRBJ2-1; 8 nucleotides align to TRBD1. This CDR3 is 14 amino acids long. V lost 5 bases, J lost 7 bases, and 7 bases stayed unmatched. Germline V gives CDR1 MRHNA, CDR2 SNTAGT. The CDR3 is CASSFDRGGNEQFF. The DNA read from the CDR3 is TGTGCCAGCAGTTTTGACAGGGGTGGGAATGAG.

As for this clone: The read halts 3 residues ahead of the CDR3 end, with the missing end drawn from the germline J gene. V usage is TRBV7-3 and J usage is TRBJ2-7, with TRBD1 identical over 8 bases. The CDR3 length is 14 residues. Unmatched junction bases numbered 5, after V lost 5 bases and J lost 2 bases. Germline CDR1 and CDR2: SGHTA and FQGTGA. The covered CDR3 bases are TGTGCCAGCAGCCCCCGGACAGGGACCTACGAG. This codes for CASSPRTGTYE. The full CDR3 protein is CASSPRTGTYEQYF.

A note on this clone: The CDR3 is cut off 3 residues early in the read; its end comes from the germline J gene. This chain uses TRBV20-1 with TRBJ2-1, with 13 nucleotides matching TRBD2. Germline V gene data show CDR1 as DFQATT and CDR2 as SNEGSKA (reference sequence). This CDR3 contains 17 residues. V lost 4 bases, J lost 0 bases, and 6 bases stayed unmatched. The DNA read from the CDR3 is TGCAGTGCTATGGAGACTAGCGGGAGGAGCTCCTACAATGAG. Its protein is CSAMETSGRSSYNE. The complete CDR3 sequence is CSAMETSGRSSYNEQFF.

The CDR3 bases that were read are TGCAGTGCTAGAGACCGGACTAGCGGGAGTTTAGGAGAGACC. This encodes CSARDRTSGSLGET. The full CDR3 reads CSARDRTSGSLGETQYF. This rearrangement joins TRBV20-1 to TRBJ2-5; 13 positions match TRBD2. From the germline J gene comes the end of the CDR3, since the read stops 3 residues before it. CDR1 DFQATT and CDR2 SNEGSKA come from the germline V gene (reference sequence). Germline trimming cut 0 bases from V and 4 bases from J; bases unmatched to any gene: 8. The CDR3 loop spans 17 amino acids.

As regards this clone: Read data end 3 residues before the CDR3 end; the end is taken from the germline J gene. The same CDR3 also results from other DNA sequences found in this sample. The chain carries TRBV20-1 and TRBJ1-4, with D possibly matching TRBD1 (6 bases). Germline assignment: CDR1 DFQATT and CDR2 SNEGSKA (reference sequence). CDR3 length: 14 amino acids. V was pared by 0 bases and J by 8 bases, with 13 bases between. The CDR3 sequence: CSARDRRGGEKLFF. CDR3 DNA, as far as it was read: TGCAGTGCTAGAGATAGAAGGGGGGGGGAAAAA.

With regard to this clone: The CDR3 goes on 3 residues after the read ends, and that part is filled in from the germline J gene. V usage is TRBV7-2 and J usage is TRBJ1-6, with 11 positions matching TRBD1. Germline V gene sequence: CDR1 SGHTA, CDR2 FQGNSA. J was trimmed by 8 bases and V by 2 bases; bases with no gene match: 2. The CDR3 has 15 residues. CDR3 amino acids: CASSLRTGGYSPLHF. CDR3 bases read: TGTGCCAGCAGCTTACGGACAGGGGGCTATTCACCC. The whole variable domain, filled in from reference TRBV7-2 and TRBJ1-6, reads GAGVSQSPSNKVTEKGKDVELRCDPISGHTALYWYRQSLGQGLEFLIYFQGNSAPDKSGLPSDRFSAERTGGSVSTLTIQRTQQEDSAVYLCASSLRTGGYSPLHFGNGTRLTVT.

For this clone: The CDR3 is cut off 3 residues early in the read; its end comes from the germline J gene. V usage is TRBV10-3 and J usage is TRBJ2-1, with a tentative D call TRBD1 (6 bases). Germline V CDR1 and CDR2: ENHRY, SYGVKD. This CDR3 comprises 14 residues. V was cut by 7 bases and J by 7 bases, with 17 bases left in between. The CDR3 spells CAINPGDIKNEQFF. The CDR3 DNA, read in part, is TGTGCCATCAACCCAGGGGATATCAAGAATGAG.

On this clone itself: Read data end 3 residues before the CDR3 end; the end is taken from the germline J gene. The V and J genes are TRBV20-1 and TRBJ2-6, with D possibly matching TRBD2 (6 bases). Germline V gene sequence: CDR1 DFQATT, CDR2 SNEGSKA (reference sequence). This CDR3 comprises 14 residues. With 6 bases removed from V and 4 bases from J, the gap between germline ends came to 13 bases. CDR3 region: CSAPLARGANVLTF. The sequenced part of the CDR3 DNA is TGCAGTGCCCCCCTAGCGAGGGGGGCCAACGTC.

On this clone: The read ends 3 residues shy of where the CDR3 ends; the end is completed using the germline J gene. The chain couples TRBV5-5 to TRBJ2-1, with D tentatively TRBD1 (7 bases). The CDR3 contains 13 residues. The germline gives CDR1 SGHKS, CDR2 YYEKEE (reference sequence). V was pared by 4 bases and J by 7 bases, with 12 bases between. CDR3 amino acids: CASSGQGGNEQFF. CDR3 DNA (partial): TGTGCCAGCAGCGGCCAGGGGGGAAATGAG.

As for this clone: The CDR3 extends 3 residues past the end of the read, so its final part is completed from the germline J gene. This sample also contains other DNA sequences that code for the same CDR3. J is TRBJ2-7 and V is TRBV5-1; D is perhaps TRBD2 (5 bases). Germline CDR1 reads SGHRS; CDR2 reads YFSETQ. V lost 0 bases and J 0 bases, leaving 10 bases between the germline ends. This CDR3 is 15 amino acids long. The CDR3 bases that were read are TGCGCCAGCAGCTTGGGACTACTTAGCTCCTACGAG. As protein: CASSLGLLSSYE. The whole CDR3 sequence reads CASSLGLLSSYEQYF.

As concerns this clone: The read terminates 3 residues before the CDR3 end, so the remaining end is supplied by the germline J gene. The rearrangement links TRBV2 to TRBJ2-1, with D perhaps TRBD2 (6 bases). Germline assignment: CDR1 SNHLY and CDR2 FYNNEI. V was shortened by 6 bases and J by 3 bases, with 15 bases between the two germline ends. This CDR3 is built from 15 residues. CDR3 in amino acids: CASSRETSGYNEQFF. The CDR3 bases that were read are TGTGCCAGCAGCCGGGAGACTAGTGGCTACAATGAG. The full variable domain, completed using reference TRBV2 and TRBJ2-1, is EPEVTQTPSHQVTQMGQEVILRCVPISNHLYFYWYRQILGQKVEFLVSFYNNEISEKSEIFDDQFSVERPDGSNFTLKIRSTKLEDSAMYFCASSRETSGYNEQFFGPGTRLTVL.

In the case of this clone: The read gets to within 3 residues of the CDR3 end, and the germline J gene fills in the rest. The chain recombines TRBV10-3 with TRBJ2-3; D unclear. The length of the CDR3 is 17 residues. The ends were cut back, 0 bases at V and 6 bases at J, with 19 bases in the middle. Germline V gives CDR1 ENHRY, CDR2 SYGVKD. CDR3 region: CAISESLRSNFWDTQYF. CDR3 DNA (partial): TGTGCCATCAGTGAGTCACTTCGGTCTAACTTCTGGGATACG.

Note on this clone: The read halts 3 residues ahead of the CDR3 end, with the missing end drawn from the germline J gene. V gene TRBV6-2 or TRBV6-3 combines with J gene TRBJ1-1, with a possible D match to TRBD1 (5 bases). CDR1 and CDR2 (germline): MNHEY, SVGEGT. V was cut by 4 bases and J by 4 bases, with 10 bases left in between. This CDR3 comprises 13 residues. Partial CDR3 DNA: TGTGCCAGCAGTTGGCGGGGGAGCACTGAA. Translation gives CASSWRGSTE. The complete CDR3 reads CASSWRGSTEAFF.

Incomplete CDR3 DNA: TGTGCCAGCAGATCTTCGGGACAGGGGGGTGAAAAA. Translation: CASRSSGQGGEK. The full-length CDR3 reads as CASRSSGQGGEKLFF. This chain connects TRBV7-9 to TRBJ1-4; 11 bases fit TRBD1. The read stops 3 residues short of the end of the CDR3; the missing end is completed from the germline J gene. J was trimmed by 7 bases and V by 6 bases; bases with no gene match: 7. Germline values: CDR1 SEHNR, CDR2 FQNEAQ (reference sequence). CDR3 length: 15 residues.

The covered CDR3 bases are TGTGCCTGGAGGTGGTTGAGGGGAACCGGGGAG. Protein: CAWRWLRGTGE. In full, the CDR3 is CAWRWLRGTGELFF. The chain links TRBV30 to TRBJ2-2, with D perhaps being TRBD1 or TRBD2 (5 bases each). The read ends 3 residues shy of where the CDR3 ends; the end is completed using the germline J gene. The CDR3 extends over 14 amino acids. Germline V gene lookup returns CDR1 GTSNPN and CDR2 SVGIG (reference sequence). Trimming took off 3 bases at V and 5 bases at J, with 13 bases between the two ends.

About this clone: The read comes to an end 3 residues before the CDR3 does, leaving the germline J gene to fill in the end. V is TRBV6-2 or TRBV6-3 and J is TRBJ2-7; TRBD2 is a possible D gene (5 bases). V was cut by 2 bases and J by 3 bases, with 8 bases left in between. Looked up from germline, CDR1 is MNHEY and CDR2 is SVGEGT. This CDR3 comprises 13 residues. The CDR3 loop reads CASSYVGVYEQYF. Incomplete CDR3 DNA: TGTGCCAGCAGTTACGTCGGGGTCTACGAG.

A note on this clone: The DNA ends 3 residues before the CDR3 does, and the rest of the CDR3 is filled in from the germline J gene. The chain joins TRBV7-2 to TRBJ1-2; D unclear. CDR1 is SGHTA, CDR2 FQGNSA, per germline. The CDR3 loop spans 11 amino acids. The part of the CDR3 DNA that was read is TGTGCCAGCAGCTTAGGTCGGGTC. Translation gives CASSLGRV. The full-length CDR3 reads as CASSLGRVYTF.